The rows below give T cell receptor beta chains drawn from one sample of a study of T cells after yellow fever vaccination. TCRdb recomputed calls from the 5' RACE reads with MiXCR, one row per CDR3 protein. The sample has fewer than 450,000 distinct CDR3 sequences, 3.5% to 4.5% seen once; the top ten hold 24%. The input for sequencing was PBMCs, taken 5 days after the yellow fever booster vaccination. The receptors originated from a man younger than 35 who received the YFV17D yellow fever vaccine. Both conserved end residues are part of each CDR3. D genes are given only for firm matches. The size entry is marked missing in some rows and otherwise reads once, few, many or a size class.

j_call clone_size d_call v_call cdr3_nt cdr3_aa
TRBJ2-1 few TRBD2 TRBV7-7 TGTGCCAGCAGCTTAGGGCCTACTGGTCCGGGGGGGCTAAGGGAGCAGTTCTTC CASSLGPTGPGGLREQFF
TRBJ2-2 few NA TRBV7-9 TGTGCCAGCAGCTTCGCCAACTCGAACACCGGGGAGCTGTTTTTT CASSFANSNTGELFF
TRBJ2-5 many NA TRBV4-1 TGCGCCAGCAGGGAAATAGGTGGTGAGACCCAGTACTTC CASREIGGETQYF
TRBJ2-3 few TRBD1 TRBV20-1 TGCAGTGCTGACGACAGGGCCTTCACAGATACGCAGTATTTT CSADDRAFTDTQYF
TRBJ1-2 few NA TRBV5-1 TGCGCCAGCAGCACCGACAGGAGAGGCTACACCTTC CASSTDRRGYTF
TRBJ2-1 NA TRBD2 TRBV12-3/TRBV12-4 TGTGCCAGCAGTTATTTAGCGGGGGGGCTTACCAATGAGCAGTTCTTC CASSYLAGGLTNEQFF
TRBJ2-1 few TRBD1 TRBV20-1 TGCAGTGCTCTGACAGGGCTCACGGATGAGCAGTTCTTC CSALTGLTDEQFF
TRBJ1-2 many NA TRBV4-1 TGCGCCAGCAGCCAATCCGGGGACACTAACTATGGCTACACCTTC CASSQSGDTNYGYTF
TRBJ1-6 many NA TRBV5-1 TGCGCCAGCAGCTTGCGGGGCCCAGATAATTCACCCCTCCACTTT CASSLRGPDNSPLHF
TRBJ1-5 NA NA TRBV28 TGTGCCAGCAGTGGGGGAGGGGCAAATCAGCCCCAGCATTTT CASSGGGANQPQHF
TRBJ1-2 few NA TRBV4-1 TGCGCCAGCAGCCAAGAAGGCGGATTGGGCTACACCTTC CASSQEGGLGYTF
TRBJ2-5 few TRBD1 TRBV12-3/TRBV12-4 TGTGCCAGCAGTTCACAGGGGCCCGCGGCCCAGTACTTC CASSSQGPAAQYF
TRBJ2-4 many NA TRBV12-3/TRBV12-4 TGTGCCAGCAAATTAAGGGGGTCTGTTGACATTCAGTACTTC CASKLRGSVDIQYF
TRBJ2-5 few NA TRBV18 TGTGCCAGCTCAACTAGGACGGGAGAGACCCAGTACTTC CASSTRTGETQYF
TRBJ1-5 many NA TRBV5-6 TGTGCCAGCAGCGGGGGAGGCCAGCCCCAGCATTTT CASSGGGQPQHF
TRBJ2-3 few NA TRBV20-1 TGCAGTGCTAGTTTCGGGGGCCGCAGCACAGATACGCAGTATTTT CSASFGGRSTDTQYF
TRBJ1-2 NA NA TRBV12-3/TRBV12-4 TGTGCCAGCAGTTATGTCGGTAACTATGGCTACACCTTC CASSYVGNYGYTF
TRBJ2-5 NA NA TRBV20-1 TGCAGTGCTAGAGATGTGCAGGGAGGTCTAGAGACCCAGTACTTC CSARDVQGGLETQYF
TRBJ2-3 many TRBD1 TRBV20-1 TGCAGTGCTATCGGCGTTGGGGACAGGACCACTCCCATCACAGATACGCAGTATTTT CSAIGVGDRTTPITDTQYF
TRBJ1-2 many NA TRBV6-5 TGTGCCAGCAGTAGGGACGGAGCTAACTATGGCTACACCTTC CASSRDGANYGYTF
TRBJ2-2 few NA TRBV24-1 TGTGCCACCAGTGATTTGTGGTTGCGGGGGAACACCGGGGAGCTGTTTTTT CATSDLWLRGNTGELFF
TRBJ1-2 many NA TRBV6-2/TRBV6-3 TGTGCCAGCAGTTACGTGTCCGGCTATGGCTACACCTTC CASSYVSGYGYTF
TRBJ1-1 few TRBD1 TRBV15 TGTGCCACCAGCGGGACAGGGCCGGTTACTGAAGCTTTCTTT CATSGTGPVTEAFF
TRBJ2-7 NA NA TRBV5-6 TGTGCCAGCAGCTTGAGGTCAGGGGTGAACTTTTACGAGCAGTACTTC CASSLRSGVNFYEQYF
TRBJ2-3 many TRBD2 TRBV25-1 TGTGCCAGCAGTGAGGGACTAGCGGGAGCGAAACTAATCCCTACTAGCACAGATACGCAGTATTTT CASSEGLAGAKLIPTSTDTQYF
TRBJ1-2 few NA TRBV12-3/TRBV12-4 TGTGCCAGCATCCCGGGGGGGGAAAACTATGGCTACACCTTC CASIPGGENYGYTF
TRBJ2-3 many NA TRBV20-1 TGCAGTGCTTGGGGGCTTTTGAGTTCGAGAGTTACGCAGTATTTT CSAWGLLSSRVTQYF
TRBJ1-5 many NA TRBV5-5 TGTGCCAGCAGCTTTTTCGATAGCAATCAGCCCCAGCATTTT CASSFFDSNQPQHF
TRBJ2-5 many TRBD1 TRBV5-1 TGCGCCAGCAGCTCGGGACAGATCCAAGAGACCCAGTACTTC CASSSGQIQETQYF
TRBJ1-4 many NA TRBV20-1 TGCAGTGCCGACAGTCTTAATGAAAAACTGTTTTTT CSADSLNEKLFF
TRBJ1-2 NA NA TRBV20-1 TGCAGTGCTGGGACCTATGGCTACACCTTC CSAGTYGYTF
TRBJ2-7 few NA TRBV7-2 TGTGCCAGCAGCTTCCAGTGGGTGCAGTACTTC CASSFQWVQYF
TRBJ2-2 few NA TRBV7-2 TGTGCCAGCAGCTCCGACCCTGGGGGGGAGCTGTTTTTT CASSSDPGGELFF
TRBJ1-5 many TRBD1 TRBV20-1 TGCAGTGCCATTCAGGGGGCGCGACAGCCCCAGCATTTT CSAIQGARQPQHF
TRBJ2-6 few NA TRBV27 TGTGCCAGCACAAGGGATCTTGGGGCCAACGTCCTGACTTTC CASTRDLGANVLTF
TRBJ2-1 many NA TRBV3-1 TGTGCCAGCAGCCAAGATCGACCTTCCTTAGGGCATGAGCAGTTCTTC CASSQDRPSLGHEQFF
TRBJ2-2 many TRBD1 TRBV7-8 TGTGCCAGCAGCTTAGGGGACAGGGGCACCGGGGAGCTGTTTTTT CASSLGDRGTGELFF
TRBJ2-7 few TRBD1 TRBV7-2 TGTGCCAGCAGCTACACAGGGGGGACGTACGAGCAGTACTTC CASSYTGGTYEQYF
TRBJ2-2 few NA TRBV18 TGTGCCAGCTCACCAGTCACCGGGGAGCTGTTTTTT CASSPVTGELFF
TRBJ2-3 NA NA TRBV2 TGTGCCAGCAGCGACAGGGAGGTAACAGATACGCAGTATTTT CASSDREVTDTQYF
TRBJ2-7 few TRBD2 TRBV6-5 TGTGCCAGCAGTTATTCAGGACTAGCGGTGGCCTACGAGCAGTACTTC CASSYSGLAVAYEQYF
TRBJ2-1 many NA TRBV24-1 TGTGCCACCAGTGACCGCATTGGCCGGGGCGGTAGGGATGAGCAGTTCTTC CATSDRIGRGGRDEQFF
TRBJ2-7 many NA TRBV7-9 TGTGCCAGCAGCTTGACGGGCCGGCAGTACTTC CASSLTGRQYF
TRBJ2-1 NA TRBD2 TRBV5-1 TGCGCCAGCAGCCAGACTAGCACCCCGGGTGACAATGAGCAGTTCTTC CASSQTSTPGDNEQFF
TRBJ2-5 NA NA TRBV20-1 TGCAGTGCTAGACTTAGGACGATGGAGACCCAGTACTTC CSARLRTMETQYF
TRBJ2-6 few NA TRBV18 TGTGCCAGCTCCTCCCCTCTTTCTGGGGCCAACGTCCTGACTTTC CASSSPLSGANVLTF
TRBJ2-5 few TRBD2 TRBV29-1 TGCAGCGTTGAAGTGGGGCTAGCGGGGGGGGCCCATGAGACCCAGTACTTC CSVEVGLAGGAHETQYF
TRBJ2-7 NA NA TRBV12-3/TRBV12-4 TGTGCCAGCAGTTTCAGATCCGGCCTTTTCTACGAGCAGTACTTC CASSFRSGLFYEQYF
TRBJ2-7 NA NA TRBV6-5 TGTGCCAGCAGTTACTCTAGCCCTCTCGGAGAGCAGTACTTC CASSYSSPLGEQYF
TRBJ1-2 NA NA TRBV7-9 TGTGCCAGCAGCCCGGCCCCGTACTATGGCTACACCTTC CASSPAPYYGYTF
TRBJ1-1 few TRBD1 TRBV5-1 TGCGCCAGCAGCTTAAACGACAGGGCCCTGGAAGCTTTCTTT CASSLNDRALEAFF
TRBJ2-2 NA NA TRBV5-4 TGTGCCACGGGGGAGGGGGCAGGCACCGGGGAGCTGTTTTTT CATGEGAGTGELFF
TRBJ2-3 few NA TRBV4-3 TGCGCCAGCAGCCAAGATAAGAGCTACCAAGATACGCAGTATTTT CASSQDKSYQDTQYF
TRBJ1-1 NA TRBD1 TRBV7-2 TGTGCCAGCAGCTCCGCCGGGACAGGGGTAAACACTGAAGCTTTCTTT CASSSAGTGVNTEAFF
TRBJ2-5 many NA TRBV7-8 TGTGCCAGCAGCTTAGCCCGCCAGTTTGGTAGGGAGACCCAGTACTTC CASSLARQFGRETQYF